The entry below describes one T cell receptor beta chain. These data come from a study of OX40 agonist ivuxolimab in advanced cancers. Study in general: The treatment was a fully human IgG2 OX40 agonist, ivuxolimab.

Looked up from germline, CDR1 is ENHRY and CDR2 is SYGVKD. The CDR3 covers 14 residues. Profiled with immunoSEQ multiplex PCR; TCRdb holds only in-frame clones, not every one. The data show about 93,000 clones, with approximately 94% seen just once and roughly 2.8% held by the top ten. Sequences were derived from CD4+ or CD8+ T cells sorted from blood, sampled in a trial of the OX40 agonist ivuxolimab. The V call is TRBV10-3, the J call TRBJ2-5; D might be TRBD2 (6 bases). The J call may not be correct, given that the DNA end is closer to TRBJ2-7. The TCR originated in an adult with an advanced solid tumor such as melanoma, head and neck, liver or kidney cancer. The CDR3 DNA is TGTGCCATCACCCGGGAGCCGGGTTATTACGAGCAGTACTTC. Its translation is CAITREPGYYEQYF.